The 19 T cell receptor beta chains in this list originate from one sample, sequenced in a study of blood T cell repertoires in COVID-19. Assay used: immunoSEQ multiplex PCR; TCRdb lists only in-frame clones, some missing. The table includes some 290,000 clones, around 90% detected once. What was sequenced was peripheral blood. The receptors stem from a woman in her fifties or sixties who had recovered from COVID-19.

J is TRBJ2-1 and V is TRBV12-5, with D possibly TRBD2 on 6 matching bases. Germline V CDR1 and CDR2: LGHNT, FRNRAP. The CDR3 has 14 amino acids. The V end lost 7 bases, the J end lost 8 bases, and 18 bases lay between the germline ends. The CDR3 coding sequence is TGTGCTAGTGCCCCAGGGCGGGGCCGGCATGAGCAGTTCTTC. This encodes CASAPGRGRHEQFF.

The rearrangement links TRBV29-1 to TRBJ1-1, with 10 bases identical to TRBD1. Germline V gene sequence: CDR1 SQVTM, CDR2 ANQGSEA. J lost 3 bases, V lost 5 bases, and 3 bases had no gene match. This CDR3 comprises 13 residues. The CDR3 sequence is CSVPGTGDTEAFF. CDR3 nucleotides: TGCAGCGTTCCCGGGACAGGGGACACTGAAGCTTTCTTT.

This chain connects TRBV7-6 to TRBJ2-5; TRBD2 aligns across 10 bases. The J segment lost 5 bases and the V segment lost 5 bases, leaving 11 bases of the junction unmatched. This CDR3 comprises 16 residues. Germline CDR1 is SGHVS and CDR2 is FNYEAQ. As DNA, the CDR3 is TGTGCCAGCAGCCCCCGGACTAGCGGATGGGAGGAGACCCAGTACTTC. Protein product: CASSPRTSGWEETQYF.

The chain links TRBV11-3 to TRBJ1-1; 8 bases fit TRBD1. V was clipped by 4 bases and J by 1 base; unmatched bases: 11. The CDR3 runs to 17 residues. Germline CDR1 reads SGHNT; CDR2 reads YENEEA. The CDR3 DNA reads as TGTGCCAGCAGCTCAACCACAGGACAGGGAAAGAACACTGAAGCTTTCTTT. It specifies CASSSTTGQGKNTEAFF.

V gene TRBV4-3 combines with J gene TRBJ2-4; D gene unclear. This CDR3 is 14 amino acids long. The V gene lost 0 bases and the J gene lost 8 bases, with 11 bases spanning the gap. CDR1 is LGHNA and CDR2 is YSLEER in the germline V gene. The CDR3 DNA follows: TGCGCCAGCAGCCAAGAAAGCGCAGCGCACATTCAGTACTTC. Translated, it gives CASSQESAAHIQYF.

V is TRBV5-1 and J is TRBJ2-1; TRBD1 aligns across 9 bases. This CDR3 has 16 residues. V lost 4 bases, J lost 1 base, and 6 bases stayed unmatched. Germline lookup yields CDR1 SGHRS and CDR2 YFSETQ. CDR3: CASSPPGQGSYNEQFF. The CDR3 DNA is TGCGCCAGCAGCCCTCCGGGACAGGGATCCTACAATGAGCAGTTCTTC.

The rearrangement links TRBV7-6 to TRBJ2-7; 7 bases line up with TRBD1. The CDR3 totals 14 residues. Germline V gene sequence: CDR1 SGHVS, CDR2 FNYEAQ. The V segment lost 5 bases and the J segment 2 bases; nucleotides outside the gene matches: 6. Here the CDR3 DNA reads TGTGCCAGCAGCCTACGAGACAGGGCCTACGAGCAGTACTTC. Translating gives CASSLRDRAYEQYF.

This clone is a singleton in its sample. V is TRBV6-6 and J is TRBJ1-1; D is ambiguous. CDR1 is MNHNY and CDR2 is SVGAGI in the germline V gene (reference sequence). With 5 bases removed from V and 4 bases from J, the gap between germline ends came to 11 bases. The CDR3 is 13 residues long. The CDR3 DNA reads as TGTGCCAGCAGTCGCTTACTCTTCACTGAAGCTTTCTTT. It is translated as CASSRLLFTEAFF.

The CDR3 nucleotides read TGTGCCATCAGCGGGGGACAGGGTACGGCAAACACCATATATTTT. The encoded protein is CAISGGQGTANTIYF. The chain links TRBV10-3 to TRBJ1-3; 9 bases map to TRBD1. Germline V gene lookup returns CDR1 ENHRY and CDR2 SYGVKD. The ends lost 6 bases at V and 6 bases at J; junction bases unmatched: 9. This CDR3 has 15 residues.

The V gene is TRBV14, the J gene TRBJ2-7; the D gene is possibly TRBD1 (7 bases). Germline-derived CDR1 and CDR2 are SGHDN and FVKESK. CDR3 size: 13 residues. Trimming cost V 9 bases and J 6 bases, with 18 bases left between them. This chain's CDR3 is CASGRRQGSEQYF. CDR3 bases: TGTGCCAGTGGGAGGAGACAGGGATCCGAGCAGTACTTC.

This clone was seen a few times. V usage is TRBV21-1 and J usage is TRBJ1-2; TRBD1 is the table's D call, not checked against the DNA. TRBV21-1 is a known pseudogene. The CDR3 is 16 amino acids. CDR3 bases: TGTGCCAGCAGCCTCAGACAGGGATTGGGTGTGGATGGCTACACCTTC. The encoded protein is CASSLRQGLGVDGYTF.

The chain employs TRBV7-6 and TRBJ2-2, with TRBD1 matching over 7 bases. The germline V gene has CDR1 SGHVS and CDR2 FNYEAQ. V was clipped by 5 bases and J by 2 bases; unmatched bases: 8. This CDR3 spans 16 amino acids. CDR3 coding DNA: TGTGCCAGCAGCCGTCAGGGGGTTTCTAACACCGGGGAGCTGTTTTTT. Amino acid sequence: CASSRQGVSNTGELFF.

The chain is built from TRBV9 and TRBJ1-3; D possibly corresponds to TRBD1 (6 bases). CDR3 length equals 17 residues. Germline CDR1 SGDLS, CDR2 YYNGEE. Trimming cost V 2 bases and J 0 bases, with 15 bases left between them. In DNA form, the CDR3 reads TGTGCCAGCAGCGTTCGGACAGAGAAGAGCTCTGGAAACACCATATATTTT. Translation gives CASSVRTEKSSGNTIYF.

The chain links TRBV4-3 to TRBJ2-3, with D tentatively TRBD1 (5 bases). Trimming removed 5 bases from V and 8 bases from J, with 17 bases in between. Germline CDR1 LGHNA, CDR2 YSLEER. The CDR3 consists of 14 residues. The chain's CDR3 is CASSIRTPAATQYF. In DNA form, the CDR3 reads TGCGCCAGCAGCATACGGACACCCGCGGCTACGCAGTATTTT.

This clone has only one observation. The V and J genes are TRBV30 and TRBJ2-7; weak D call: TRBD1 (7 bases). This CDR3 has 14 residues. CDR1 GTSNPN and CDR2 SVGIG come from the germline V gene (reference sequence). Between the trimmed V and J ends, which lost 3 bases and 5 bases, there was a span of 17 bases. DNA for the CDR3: TGTGCCTGGAGGGCAGTGGGCAGGGGGGACGAGCAGTACTTC. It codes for CAWRAVGRGDEQYF.

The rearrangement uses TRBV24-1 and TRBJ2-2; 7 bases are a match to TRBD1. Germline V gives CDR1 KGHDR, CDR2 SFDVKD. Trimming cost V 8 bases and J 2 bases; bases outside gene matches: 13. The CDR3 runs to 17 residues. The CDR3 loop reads CATTLSRGGYNTGELFF. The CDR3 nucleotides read TGTGCCACCACCCTAAGCCGAGGGGGCTACAACACCGGGGAGCTGTTTTTT.

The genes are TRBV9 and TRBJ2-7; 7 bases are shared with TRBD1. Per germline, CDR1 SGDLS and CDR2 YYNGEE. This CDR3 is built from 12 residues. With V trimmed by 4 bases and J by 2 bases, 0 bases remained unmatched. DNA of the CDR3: TGTGCCAGCAGCACAGGGGCCTACGAGCAGTACTTC. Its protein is CASSTGAYEQYF.

CDR3 nucleotides: TGTGCCAGCAGGACAGCAGAGAACACTGAAGCTTTCTTT. Its protein is CASRTAENTEAFF. The rearrangement joins TRBV6-4 to TRBJ1-1, with D maybe TRBD1 (5 bases). This CDR3 comprises 13 residues. Germline V lookup: CDR1 MRHNA, CDR2 SNTAGT. Trimming stripped 6 bases from V and 1 base from J, with 9 bases between.

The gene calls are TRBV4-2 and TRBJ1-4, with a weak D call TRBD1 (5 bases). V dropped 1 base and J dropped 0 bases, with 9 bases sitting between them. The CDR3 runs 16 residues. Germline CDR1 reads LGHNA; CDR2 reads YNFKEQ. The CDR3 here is CASSQARGSTNEKLFF. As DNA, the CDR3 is TGTGCCAGCAGCCAAGCAAGGGGATCAACTAATGAAAAACTGTTTTTT.